These 5 T cell receptor beta chains share one sample of origin, sequenced in a study of response to subunit inactivated influenza vaccine. TCRdb independently ran MiXCR on the RT-PCR reads; one entry per CDR3 protein. The sample lists 500,000 to 600,000 distinct CDR3 sequences, approximately 15% occurring once. The sequences come from CD4+ T cells sorted from PBMCs, collected less than 25 months after vaccination. The receptor set was obtained from a man between 50 and 75 years old who received an inactivated influenza vaccine.

This clonotype was counted a few times. This rearrangement joins TRBV4-3 to TRBJ1-5; D is unresolved. The CDR3 is 15 amino acids. Between the trimmed V and J ends, which lost 0 bases and 4 bases, there was a span of 10 bases. Per the germline V gene, CDR1 is LGHNA and CDR2 is YSLEER. The CDR3 reads CASSQDYGVNQPQHF. The CDR3, as DNA: TGCGCCAGCAGCCAAGATTACGGGGTGAATCAGCCCCAGCATTTT.

The rearrangement links TRBV12-3 or TRBV12-4 to TRBJ1-3; possible D gene TRBD1, 5 bases. The CDR3 sequence is 17 residues long. Trimming cost V 0 bases and J 2 bases, with 14 bases left between them. CDR3 nucleotide sequence: TGTGCCAGCAGTTTAGCGCTTCCGGGGCGGACTGGAAACACCATATATTTT. Its translation is CASSLALPGRTGNTIYF.

This clonotype was found a few times. V gene TRBV18 combines with J gene TRBJ2-4; D gene ambiguous. The germline V gene encodes CDR1 KGHSH and CDR2 LQKENI. V was trimmed by 0 bases and J by 6 bases, leaving 12 bases between them. The length of the CDR3 is 15 residues. The CDR3 DNA reads as TGTGCCAGCTCACCACCGTCTGGGGTCAGAAACATTCAGTACTTC. Amino acids: CASSPPSGVRNIQYF.

This clonotype turned up a few times. This rearrangement joins TRBV20-1 to TRBJ2-1; TRBD2 aligns across 12 bases. V was pared by 1 base and J by 9 bases, with 4 bases of the junction left unmatched. Germline CDR1 is DFQATT and CDR2 is SNEGSKA (reference sequence). This CDR3 is built from 14 residues. CDR3 sequence (DNA): TGCAGTGCTAGAGGACTAGCGGGAGTTCGTGAGCAGTTCTTC. Translating gives CSARGLAGVREQFF.

The chain is built from TRBV20-1 and TRBJ2-1, with 7 bases that match TRBD2. The CDR3 is 15 residues long. Losses at the gene ends were 2 bases for V and 9 bases for J; bases not matched to a gene: 13. In germline, CDR1 is DFQATT, CDR2 SNEGSKA (reference sequence). The CDR3 region is CSARSGTTTRVEQFF. Written as DNA, the CDR3 is TGCAGTGCTAGATCCGGGACTACCACCCGTGTTGAGCAGTTCTTC.